Listed below are T cell receptor beta chains from one sample, sequenced in a study of PD-1 blockade in classical Hodgkin lymphoma. TCRdb keeps only in-frame clones here, not all; method: immunoSEQ multiplex PCR. The repertoire has tens of thousands of clones, over 75% of them found once; the top ten carry 2.5% to 3.5%. The specimen was peripheral blood mononuclear cells (PBMCs), collected before the fourth cycle of nivolumab. These receptors all come from a human donor with classical Hodgkin lymphoma. The CDR3 runs from the conserved cysteine through the conserved F or W. A D gene is named only where the DNA matches it firmly. The listing skips clone size in some rows; elsewhere it reads once, few, many or a size class.

clone_size	d_call	v_call	j_call	cdr3_aa	cdr3_nt
NA	NA	TRBV29-1	TRBJ1-1	CSALGGAANTEAFF	TGCAGCGCCCTCGGAGGGGCGGCGAACACTGAAGCTTTCTTT
NA	NA	TRBV28	TRBJ1-4	CASSSRATNEKLFF	TGTGCCAGCAGTTCCAGGGCAACTAATGAAAAACTGTTTTTT
NA	NA	TRBV9	TRBJ2-3	CASSVTPTDTQYF	TGTGCCAGCAGCGTAACGCCCACAGATACGCAGTATTTT
NA	TRBD1	TRBV18	TRBJ1-3	CASSPTGTGQGNTIYF	TGTGCCAGCTCTCCTACCGGGACAGGGCAAGGAAACACCATATATTTT
NA	NA	TRBV7-9	TRBJ1-1	CASSGTPKLPEAFF	TGTGCCAGCAGTGGGACACCCAAACTCCCTGAAGCTTTCTTT
NA	TRBD1	TRBV16	TRBJ1-2	CASSHAVSGQGDGSDYGYTF	TGTGCCAGCAGCCACGCCGTCAGTGGGCAGGGGGATGGATCGGACTATGGCTACACCTTC
NA	TRBD1	TRBV4-2	TRBJ1-1	CASSQDATGFTEAFF	TGTGCCAGCAGCCAAGATGCGACAGGGTTCACTGAAGCTTTCTTT
NA	NA	TRBV14	TRBJ2-1	CASSQLQAYGDEQFF	TGTGCCAGCAGCCAGTTACAGGCCTACGGGGATGAGCAGTTCTTC
once	NA	TRBV19	TRBJ1-2	CASSIVGSMILSGYTF	TGTGCCAGTAGTATAGTAGGATCCATGATTCTATCTGGCTACACCTTC
NA	NA	TRBV28	TRBJ2-3	CASGLQMVGSDTQYF	TGTGCCAGCGGCCTCCAGATGGTAGGGTCAGATACGCAGTATTTT
NA	TRBD1	TRBV5-5	TRBJ1-1	CASSLIATGANTEAFF	TGTGCCAGCAGCCTTATCGCGACAGGGGCGAACACTGAAGCTTTCTTT
once	NA	TRBV6-1	TRBJ1-2	CASSEGLSSYGYTF	TGTGCCAGCAGTGAGGGGCTCTCCTCCTATGGCTACACCTTC
NA	NA	TRBV7-3	TRBJ1-2	CASSLGATNYGYTF	TGTGCCAGCAGCTTAGGGGCCACGAACTATGGCTACACCTTC
NA	NA	TRBV19	TRBJ1-2	CASSIEEGRYYGYTF	TGTGCCAGTAGTATTGAGGAGGGGCGGTACTATGGCTACACCTTC
NA	NA	TRBV28	TRBJ2-7	CASSLPPGTSGTYEQYF	TGTGCCAGCAGTTTGCCTCCTGGGACATCGGGGACCTACGAGCAGTACTTC
NA	NA	TRBV27	TRBJ1-5	CASSLGRTGSYSNQPQHF	TGTGCCAGCAGCTTGGGACGAACAGGGAGTTATAGCAATCAGCCCCAGCATTTT
NA	NA	TRBV30	TRBJ1-5	CAWKPRSNQPQHF	TGTGCCTGGAAACCTCGGTCCAATCAGCCCCAGCATTTT
NA	TRBD1	TRBV7-2	TRBJ1-5	CASSLMAQGTQPQHF	TGTGCCAGCAGCCTCATGGCACAGGGGACTCAGCCCCAGCATTTT
NA	TRBD1	TRBV19	TRBJ2-7	CASSMKGARLEQYF	TGTGCCAGTAGTATGAAGGGGGCCCGTCTCGAGCAGTACTTC
NA	NA	TRBV7-9	TRBJ1-1	CASSPPGDTEAFF	TGTGCCAGCAGTCCCCCCGGCGACACTGAAGCTTTCTTT
NA	TRBD1	TRBV7-2	TRBJ2-1	CASSQGQINEQFF	TGTGCCAGCAGTCAGGGACAGATAAATGAGCAGTTCTTC
NA	NA	TRBV7-9	TRBJ1-4	CASSLAQEKLFF	TGTGCCAGCAGCTTAGCCCAGGAAAAACTGTTTTTT
NA	TRBD1	TRBV18	TRBJ1-5	CASSPQGAGNQPQHF	TGTGCCAGCTCACCCCAGGGGGCAGGGAATCAGCCCCAGCATTTT
NA	TRBD1	TRBV7-2	TRBJ2-5	CASSLDVAGGTQYF	TGTGCCAGCAGCTTAGATGTGGCAGGGGGGACCCAGTACTTC
NA	NA	TRBV7-8	TRBJ2-2	CASSLKRVNTGELFF	TGTGCCAGCAGCTTAAAGCGGGTTAACACCGGGGAGCTGTTTTTT
NA	NA	TRBV4-3	TRBJ1-6	CASSQDRVITSPLHF	TGCGCCAGCAGCCAAGATCGAGTGATAACTTCACCCCTCCACTTT
NA	NA	TRBV6-4	TRBJ1-5	CASSDTREDSNQPQHF	TGTGCCAGCAGTGACACCAGGGAGGATAGCAATCAGCCCCAGCATTTT
NA	NA	TRBV5-5	TRBJ1-1	CASSLWAGENTEAFF	TGTGCCAGCAGCTTGTGGGCAGGGGAGAACACTGAAGCTTTCTTT
few	NA	TRBV6-5	TRBJ1-5	CASGTPNQPQHF	TGTGCCAGCGGGACCCCCAATCAGCCCCAGCATTTT
NA	TRBD1	TRBV18	TRBJ1-4	CASSPGRTGDNEKLFF	TGTGCCAGCTCACCAGGGAGGACAGGCGACAATGAAAAACTGTTTTTT
NA	NA	TRBV12-5	TRBJ1-1	CASGFPAGEGNTEAFF	TGTGCTAGTGGTTTCCCCGCGGGGGAAGGAAACACTGAAGCTTTCTTT
NA	TRBD1	TRBV30	TRBJ1-2	CAWRDPGRNWDRDGYTF	TGTGCCTGGAGGGATCCTGGGAGGAACTGGGACAGGGACGGCTACACCTTC
NA	NA	TRBV6-6	TRBJ1-2	CASSYPGLGGYTF	TGTGCCAGCAGTTACCCCGGCCTCGGAGGCTACACCTTC
NA	NA	TRBV19	TRBJ1-5	CASSIGPGDGQPQHF	TGTGCCAGTAGTATAGGTCCAGGGGATGGCCAGCCCCAGCATTTT
NA	NA	TRBV5-5	TRBJ2-2	CASSVGLRTGELFF	TGTGCCAGCAGCGTAGGTCTCCGCACCGGGGAGCTGTTTTTT
NA	NA	TRBV28	TRBJ2-7	CASSLKWDIEQYF	TGTGCCAGCAGTTTAAAGTGGGACATCGAGCAGTACTTC
NA	NA	TRBV9	TRBJ2-5	CASSVDGSWETQYF	TGTGCCAGCAGCGTAGATGGGTCTTGGGAGACCCAGTACTTC
NA	NA	TRBV6-1	TRBJ1-6	CASKGPNNSPLHF	TGTGCCAGCAAGGGGCCTAATAATTCACCCCTCCACTTT
once	TRBD2	TRBV7-2	TRBJ2-1	CASSLRLAGETYNEQFF	TGTGCCAGCAGCTTACGCCTAGCGGGGGAGACCTACAATGAGCAGTTCTTC
NA	NA	TRBV27	TRBJ1-2	CASSLFPLRQGRYGYTF	TGTGCCAGCAGTTTATTCCCCCTTAGGCAGGGGAGGTATGGCTACACCTTC
NA	TRBD1	TRBV6-5	TRBJ1-4	CASRARDRGEKLFF	TGTGCCAGCAGGGCCCGGGACAGGGGGGAAAAACTGTTTTTT
NA	TRBD1	TRBV5-6	TRBJ2-7	CASSLYRGLSYEQYF	TGTGCCAGCAGCTTGTACAGGGGGCTCTCCTACGAGCAGTACTTC
NA	NA	TRBV18	TRBJ2-7	CASSPLLGAYEQYF	TGTGCCAGCTCACCTCTACTCGGGGCCTACGAGCAGTACTTC
NA	TRBD1	TRBV14	TRBJ2-3	CASSPYDRGLTDTQYF	TGTGCCAGCAGCCCTTACGACAGGGGGCTCACAGATACGCAGTATTTT
NA	NA	TRBV6-5	TRBJ2-7	CASRPGQGFDEQYF	TGTGCCAGCAGACCGGGTCAAGGATTCGACGAGCAGTACTTC
NA	NA	TRBV5-6	TRBJ2-5	CASSLEAGPKQETQYF	TGTGCCAGCAGCTTGGAGGCAGGGCCAAAACAAGAGACCCAGTACTTC
NA	NA	TRBV11-3	TRBJ1-2	CASTVQVGGTNYGYTF	TGTGCCAGCACCGTTCAGGTGGGGGGAACTAACTATGGCTACACCTTC
once	NA	TRBV7-2	TRBJ1-1	CASSPGSLEAFF	TGTGCCAGCAGCCCGGGGTCCTTAGAAGCTTTCTTT
NA	NA	TRBV29-1	TRBJ1-5	CSVVLPGSQPQHF	TGCAGCGTTGTTCTGCCGGGTAGTCAGCCCCAGCATTTT
NA	TRBD1	TRBV7-7	TRBJ2-1	CASSPDRGRSDEQFF	TGTGCCAGCAGCCCGGACAGGGGGAGGAGTGATGAGCAGTTCTTC